The rows below give T cell receptor beta chains drawn from one sample of a study of blood T cell repertoires in COVID-19. Data came from immunoSEQ multiplex PCR; TCRdb stores just in-frame clones and leaves some out. Of around 250,000 clones listed, 88% were seen once; the top ten hold over 1%. Specimen: PBMCs or T cells enriched from blood (not recorded which). The receptor source for this set is a woman in her thirties or forties with acute COVID-19. CDR3s include the opening cysteine and the closing phenylalanine or tryptophan. A D gene is named only where the DNA matches it firmly. Clone size appears in some rows only: once, few, many, or a class for an expanded clone.

D: .; size: .; V: TRBV19; J: TRBJ1-5; CDR3: CASSIGWSGDQPQHF; DNA: TGTGCCAGTAGTATCGGGTGGTCAGGGGATCAGCCCCAGCATTTT
D: TRBD1; size: .; V: TRBV11-3; J: TRBJ2-5; CDR3: CASSSFVEEDRPETQYF; DNA: TGTGCCAGCAGCAGTTTCGTAGAGGAGGACAGGCCGGAGACCCAGTACTTC
D: TRBD1; size: once; V: TRBV5-8; J: TRBJ1-2; CDR3: CASSLWTGGNYYGYTF; DNA: TGTGCCAGCAGCCTCTGGACAGGGGGAAACTACTATGGCTACACCTTC
D: TRBD2; size: .; V: TRBV6-2/TRBV6-3; J: TRBJ2-1; CDR3: CASSSQSSGSVSYNEQFF; DNA: TGTGCCAGCAGTAGCCAATCTAGCGGGAGCGTATCCTACAATGAGCAGTTCTTC
D: TRBD1; size: .; V: TRBV5-4; J: TRBJ1-2; CDR3: CASSPQGVYGYTF; DNA: TGTGCCAGCAGCCCACAGGGGGTCTATGGCTACACCTTC
D: TRBD2; size: .; V: TRBV11-3; J: TRBJ2-2; CDR3: CASSFSGVNTGELFF; DNA: TGTGCCAGCAGCTTTAGCGGGGTGAACACCGGGGAGCTGTTTTTT
D: TRBD2; size: .; V: TRBV3-1/TRBV3-2; J: TRBJ2-1; CDR3: CASSQVISGRGDEQFF; DNA: TGTGCCAGCAGCCAAGTTATTAGCGGGAGGGGAGATGAGCAGTTCTTC
D: TRBD2; size: few; V: TRBV6-6; J: TRBJ2-7; CDR3: CASSRPLAGGSSYEQYF; DNA: TGTGCCAGCAGTCGACCCCTAGCGGGAGGGAGCTCCTACGAGCAGTACTTC
D: TRBD2; size: .; V: TRBV4-3; J: TRBJ2-1; CDR3: CASSPSVSSGSLDEQFF; DNA: TGCGCCAGCAGCCCCAGTGTCTCTAGCGGGAGTCTCGATGAGCAGTTCTTC
D: .; size: once; V: TRBV11-2; J: TRBJ2-7; CDR3: CASSDSTGTYYEQYF; DNA: TGTGCCAGCTCCGACTCCACCGGGACTTACTACGAGCAGTACTTC
D: TRBD1; size: .; V: TRBV7-2; J: TRBJ1-5; CDR3: CASSLATGGNQPQHF; DNA: TGTGCCAGCAGCTTGGCCACAGGGGGCAATCAGCCCCAGCATTTT
D: .; size: once; V: TRBV5-1; J: TRBJ1-1; CDR3: CASSPRVNTEAFF; DNA: TGCGCCAGCAGCCCCAGGGTGAACACTGAAGCTTTCTTT
D: TRBD2; size: .; V: TRBV5-5; J: TRBJ2-7; CDR3: CASSLGWTSSYEQYF; DNA: TGTGCCAGCAGCTTGGGGTGGACTAGCTCCTACGAGCAGTACTTC
D: .; size: .; V: TRBV14; J: TRBJ1-2; CDR3: CASSPVRGKYYGYTF; DNA: TGTGCCAGCAGCCCCGTCCGGGGGAAATACTATGGCTACACCTTC
D: TRBD2; size: .; V: TRBV9; J: TRBJ2-2; CDR3: CASSARAGGPGELFF; DNA: TGTGCCAGCAGCGCCCGAGCGGGAGGGCCCGGGGAGCTGTTTTTT
D: TRBD2; size: .; V: TRBV7-8; J: TRBJ2-5; CDR3: CASSPRGGPQSQETQYF; DNA: TGTGCCAGCAGCCCCCGGGGGGGACCCCAAAGCCAAGAGACCCAGTACTTC